In its sample, the clone carrying this T cell receptor (beta chain) was seen many times. Its cognate antigen is unknown. This CDR3 region has 12 residues. V gave up 6 bases and J gave up 6 bases, with 12 bases separating them. This entry belongs to a study of T cells in Graves' hyperthyroidism and ophthalmopathy. Whole-study findings and limits: In blood, most of the thyroid clonotypes expanded above 0.001 were also present. Model output signaled ophthalmopathy a median about seven months ahead of onset. Researchers report that a 13 V-J model separated ophthalmopathy from stable hyperthyroidism.

Diagnosis relied on clinical symptoms, serum thyroxine and TRAb, thyroid ultrasound and orbital computed tomography. Amplification of TCR beta CDR3 regions was performed using RNA transcripts as template. The study used the HTBI primer set for a first-round RT-PCR of the TCR CDR3. MiXCR, run by TCRdb on the multiplex PCR reads, gives a single entry per CDR3 protein. The data show more than 500,000 distinct CDR3 sequences, just over 45% seen once. This clonotype originated in an adult woman with Graves' disease, either hyperthyroidism or ophthalmopathy (not recorded which). Sequenced input: peripheral blood or thyroid tissue (not recorded which). This rearrangement joins TRBV12-3 or TRBV12-4 to TRBJ2-7; D might be TRBD1 (6 bases). The CDR3 reads CASSPGEGEQYF. The CDR3 DNA reads TGTGCCAGCAGCCCAGGGGAAGGCGAGCAGTACTTC.